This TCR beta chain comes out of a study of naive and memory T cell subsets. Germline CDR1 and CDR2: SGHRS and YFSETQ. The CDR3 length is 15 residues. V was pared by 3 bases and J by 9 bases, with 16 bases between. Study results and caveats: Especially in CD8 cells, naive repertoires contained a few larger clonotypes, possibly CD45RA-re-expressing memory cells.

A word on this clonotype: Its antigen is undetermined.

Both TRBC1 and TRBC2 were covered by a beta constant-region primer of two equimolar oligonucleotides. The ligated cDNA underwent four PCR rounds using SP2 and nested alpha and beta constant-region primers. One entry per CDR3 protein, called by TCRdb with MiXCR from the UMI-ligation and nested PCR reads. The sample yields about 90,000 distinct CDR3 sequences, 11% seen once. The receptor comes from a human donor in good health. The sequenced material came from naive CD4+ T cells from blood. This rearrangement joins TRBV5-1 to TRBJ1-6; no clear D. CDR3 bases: TGCGCCAGCAGCTCAGACCACGGGAAGTCTTCACCCCTCCACTTT. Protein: CASSSDHGKSSPLHF. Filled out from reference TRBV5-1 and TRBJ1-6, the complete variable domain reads KAGVTQTPRYLIKTRGQQVTLSCSPISGHRSVSWYQQTPGQGLQFLFEYFSETQRNKGNFPGRFSGRQFSNSRSEMNVSTLELGDSALYLCASSSDHGKSSPLHFGNGTRLTVT.